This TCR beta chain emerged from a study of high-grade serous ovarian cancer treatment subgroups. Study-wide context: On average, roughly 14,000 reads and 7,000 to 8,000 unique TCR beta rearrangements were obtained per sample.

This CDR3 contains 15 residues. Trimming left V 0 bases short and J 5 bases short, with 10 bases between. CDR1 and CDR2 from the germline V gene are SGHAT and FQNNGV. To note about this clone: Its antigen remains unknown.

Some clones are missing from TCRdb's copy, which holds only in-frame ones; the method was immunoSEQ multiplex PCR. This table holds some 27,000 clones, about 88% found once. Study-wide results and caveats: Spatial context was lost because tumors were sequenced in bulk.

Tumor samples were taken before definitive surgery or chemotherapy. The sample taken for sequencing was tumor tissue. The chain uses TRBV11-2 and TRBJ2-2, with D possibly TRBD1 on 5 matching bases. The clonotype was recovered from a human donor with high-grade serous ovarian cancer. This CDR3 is CASSLEGRRTGELFF. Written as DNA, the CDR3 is TGTGCCAGCAGCTTAGAGGGGCGGCGGACCGGGGAGCTGTTTTTT.